The T cell receptor beta chain described here comes from a study of T cell responses to AZD1222 COVID-19 vaccine. As for the study in general: Pooling was applied to second doses at about 4 or about 12 weeks.

The method was immunoSEQ multiplex PCR; TCRdb's version includes in-frame clones alone and lacks a portion of them. The data contain 100,000 to 120,000 clones, about 85% of them singletons. In regard to this clone: Its antigen is not identified.

Study-level findings and limits: Distributed over spike, vaccine-associated CD4 TCRs predominated at 160-218 and 743-854. Reports indicate that nearly half of spike-specific TCRs are directed at unmutated variant regions. Repertoire sampling was restricted to post-peak T cell response timepoints.

This CDR3 has 15 amino acids. CDR1 and CDR2 (germline): SGHAT, FQNNGV. Trimming cost V 5 bases and J 7 bases, with 20 bases left between them. This specimen consisted of peripheral blood, obtained on day 0 of AZD1222 vaccination. This clonotype was obtained from an adult in good health. The genes are TRBV11-2 and TRBJ1-2; tentatively, D is TRBD1 (6 bases). This CDR3 is CASSPMGGARSGYTF. Here the CDR3 DNA reads TGTGCCAGCAGCCCGATGGGGGGCGCCCGAAGTGGCTACACCTTC. The variable domain in full, with the rest retrieved from reference TRBV11-2 and TRBJ1-2, is EAGVAQSPRYKIIEKRQSVAFWCNPISGHATLYWYQQILGQGPKLLIQFQNNGVVDDSQLPKDRFSAERLKGVDSTLKIQPAKLEDSAVYLCASSPMGGARSGYTFGSGTRLTVV.